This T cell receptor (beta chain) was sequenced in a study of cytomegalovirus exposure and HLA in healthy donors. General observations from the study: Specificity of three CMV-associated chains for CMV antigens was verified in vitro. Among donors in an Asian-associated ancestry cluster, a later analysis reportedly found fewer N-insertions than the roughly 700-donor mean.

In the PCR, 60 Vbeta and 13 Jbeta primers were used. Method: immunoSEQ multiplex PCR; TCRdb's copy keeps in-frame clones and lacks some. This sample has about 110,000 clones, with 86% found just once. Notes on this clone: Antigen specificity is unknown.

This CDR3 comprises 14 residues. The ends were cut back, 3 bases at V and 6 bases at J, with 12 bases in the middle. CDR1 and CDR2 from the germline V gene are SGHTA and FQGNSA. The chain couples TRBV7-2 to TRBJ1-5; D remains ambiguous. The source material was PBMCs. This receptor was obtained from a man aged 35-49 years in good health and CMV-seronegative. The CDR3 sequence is CASSLAEGFQPQHF. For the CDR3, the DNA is TGTGCCAGCAGCTTGGCGGAAGGATTTCAGCCCCAGCATTTT.